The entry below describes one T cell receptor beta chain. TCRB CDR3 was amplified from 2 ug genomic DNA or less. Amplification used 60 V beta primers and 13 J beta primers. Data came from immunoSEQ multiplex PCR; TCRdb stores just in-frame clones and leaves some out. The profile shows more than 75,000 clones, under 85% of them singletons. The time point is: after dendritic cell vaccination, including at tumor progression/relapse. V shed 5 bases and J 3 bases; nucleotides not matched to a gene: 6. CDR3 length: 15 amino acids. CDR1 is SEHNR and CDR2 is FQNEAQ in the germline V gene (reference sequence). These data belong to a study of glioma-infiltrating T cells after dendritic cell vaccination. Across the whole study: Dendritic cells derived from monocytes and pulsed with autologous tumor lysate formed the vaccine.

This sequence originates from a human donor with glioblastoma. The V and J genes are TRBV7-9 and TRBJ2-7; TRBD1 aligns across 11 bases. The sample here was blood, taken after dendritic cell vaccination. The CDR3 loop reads CASSPGQGAYYEQYF. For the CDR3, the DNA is TGTGCCAGCAGCCCCGGACAGGGGGCCTACTACGAGCAGTACTTC.